Below are 19 T cell receptor beta chains sequenced from a single sample in a study of cytomegalovirus exposure and HLA in healthy donors. 60 Vbeta and 13 Jbeta primers were used in PCR. The table came from immunoSEQ multiplex PCR; TCRdb's copy has only in-frame clones and leaves some out. The ten top clones account for 0.96%, within a sample of 130,000 to 150,000 clones. Sequenced input: PBMCs. The receptors were gathered from a male donor in good health and CMV-seronegative.

The chain recombines TRBV15 with TRBJ2-3; 7 nucleotides align to TRBD2. This CDR3 has 16 residues. V shed 1 base, J shed 2 bases, and the junction held 6 bases outside the gene matches. CDR1 and CDR2 from the germline V gene are LNHNV and YYDKDF (reference sequence). CDR3 amino acids: CATSRARAGNTDTQYF. The DNA of the CDR3 is TGTGCCACCAGCAGAGCCCGAGCGGGGAACACAGATACGCAGTATTTT.

The rearrangement uses TRBV28 and TRBJ1-3, with a weak D call TRBD1 (6 bases). Per germline, CDR1 MDHEN and CDR2 SYDVKM. The CDR3 consists of 14 residues. Trimming took 6 bases from V and 4 from J, leaving 13 bases between them. The CDR3 coding sequence is TGTGCCAGCAGCGGACCGGGACAAGGAAACACCATATATTTT. Translation: CASSGPGQGNTIYF.

The V and J genes are TRBV28 and TRBJ2-7, with TRBD1 matching over 9 bases. Germline V lookup: CDR1 MDHEN, CDR2 SYDVKM. Trimming cost V 5 bases and J 1 base; bases outside gene matches: 18. The CDR3 is 19 residues long. The CDR3 loop is CASSQVLRGWDRASYEQYF. CDR3 bases: TGTGCCAGCAGTCAAGTGCTTAGGGGGTGGGACAGGGCATCCTACGAGCAGTACTTC.

The chain uses TRBV5-1 and TRBJ2-1, with 10 bases matching TRBD2. V was pared by 6 bases and J by 10 bases, with 16 bases of the junction left unmatched. The germline CDR1 and CDR2 sequences are SGHRS and YFSETQ. This CDR3 spans 16 amino acids. In nucleotides, the CDR3 is TGCGCCAGCAAGACCCCGGGGCTAGCGGGAGACACGGAGCAGTTCTTC. Protein sequence: CASKTPGLAGDTEQFF.

V is TRBV6-5 and J is TRBJ2-1; TRBD1 matches at 7 bases. V was pared by 7 bases and J by 0 bases, with 6 bases of the junction left unmatched. This CDR3 is built from 15 residues. Germline CDR1 is MNHEY and CDR2 is SVGAGI. The CDR3 reads CASNRGQSSYNEQFF. Here the CDR3 DNA reads TGTGCCAGCAACAGGGGTCAGAGCTCCTACAATGAGCAGTTCTTC.

V usage is TRBV30 and J usage is TRBJ1-4; D is perhaps TRBD1 (5 bases). This CDR3 has 17 amino acids. CDR1 is GTSNPN, CDR2 SVGIG, per germline (reference sequence). V gave up 0 bases and J gave up 1 base, with 15 bases separating them. CDR3 DNA sequence: TGTGCCTGGAGTGTACTGCAGGGATGGAGAACTAATGAAAAACTGTTTTTT. Protein sequence: CAWSVLQGWRTNEKLFF.

The CDR3 DNA reads as TGTGCCAGCAGCTTAGCGCCAGGCTACACCGGGGAGCTGTTTTTT. This sequence encodes CASSLAPGYTGELFF. V gene TRBV7-6 combines with J gene TRBJ2-2; D not certain. V was clipped by 0 bases and J by 3 bases, with 8 bases between them. Per the germline V gene, CDR1 is SGHVS and CDR2 is FNYEAQ. The CDR3 totals 15 residues. The full variable domain, rest sourced from reference TRBV7-6 and TRBJ2-2, is GAGVSQSPRYKVTKRGQDVALRCDPISGHVSLYWYRQALGQGPEFLTYFNYEAQQDKSGLPNDRFSAERPEGSISTLTIQRTEQRDSAMYRCASSLAPGYTGELFFGEGSRLTVL.

This chain joins TRBV29-1 and TRBJ2-5, with 15 bases matching TRBD2. Germline assignment: CDR1 SQVTM and CDR2 ANQGSEA. J was trimmed by 2 bases and V by 6 bases; bases with no gene match: 7. The CDR3 extends over 16 amino acids. The CDR3 DNA sequence: TGCAGCGTCGTCTGGACTAGCGGGAGGGCTCAAGAGACCCAGTACTTC. Protein product: CSVVWTSGRAQETQYF.

This chain connects TRBV7-9 to TRBJ2-1; TRBD2 might be the D (5 bases). Trimming took 5 bases from V and 0 from J, leaving 11 bases between them. This CDR3 comprises 15 residues. Germline V gene data show CDR1 as SEHNR and CDR2 as FQNEAQ (reference sequence). The CDR3 loop reads CASSPSGSSYNEQFF. CDR3 coding DNA: TGTGCCAGCAGCCCCAGCGGAAGCTCCTACAATGAGCAGTTCTTC.

The rearrangement uses TRBV9 and TRBJ2-1, with 11 bases matching TRBD2. With V trimmed by 0 bases and J by 8 bases, 7 bases remained unmatched. Germline V gene lookup returns CDR1 SGDLS and CDR2 YYNGEE. The CDR3 sequence is 16 residues long. CDR3 in DNA: TGTGCCAGCAGCGTAGGCGGTAGCGGGGGGGCCCATGAGCAGTTCTTC. Its protein is CASSVGGSGGAHEQFF.

The rearrangement uses TRBV27 and TRBJ1-2; 8 bases fit TRBD1. In germline, CDR1 is MNHEY, CDR2 SMNVEV (reference sequence). The CDR3 is 16 residues long. The V gene end was trimmed by 1 base and the J gene end by 5 bases; junction bases not matched to a gene: 9. The CDR3 nucleotides are TGTGCCAGCAGTTTATTGGGACAGGCCCAGCTGTATGGCTACACCTTC. Translated: CASSLLGQAQLYGYTF.

V is TRBV4-2 and J is TRBJ2-1, with 8 bases that match TRBD2. The junction had 5 bases not matched to a gene; V was cut back by 0 bases and J by 7 bases. The CDR3 is 15 residues long. Germline CDR1 LGHNA, CDR2 YNFKEQ. The CDR3 sequence is CASSQDRGTSNEQFF. CDR3 sequence (DNA): TGTGCCAGCAGCCAAGATAGGGGGACTAGTAATGAGCAGTTCTTC.

The chain links TRBV14 to TRBJ1-1; D is perhaps TRBD1 (5 bases). The CDR3 has 12 amino acids. In germline, CDR1 is SGHDN, CDR2 FVKESK. V was clipped by 2 bases and J by 13 bases, with 14 bases between them. The CDR3 here is CASSQSIRVDFF. The CDR3 DNA sequence: TGTGCCAGCAGCCAATCCATCAGGGTGGATTTCTTT.

The CDR3 loop reads CASSPGQGAPNGAFF. The CDR3 coding sequence is TGTGCCAGCTCACCGGGACAGGGGGCGCCTAATGGAGCTTTCTTT. The chain links TRBV18 to TRBJ1-1; TRBD1 matches 12 bases. Trimming removed 3 bases from V and 10 bases from J; junction bases left unmatched: 9. Germline loops: CDR1 KGHSH, CDR2 LQKENI. The CDR3 runs 15 residues.

V is TRBV9 and J is TRBJ1-1; the D gene is possibly TRBD1 (6 bases). Germline CDR1 reads SGDLS; CDR2 reads YYNGEE. This CDR3 is built from 15 residues. V was clipped by 3 bases and J by 7 bases, with 19 bases between them. The CDR3 reads CASSASGASGGEAFF. In DNA form, the CDR3 reads TGTGCCAGCAGCGCCTCAGGGGCGTCCGGAGGTGAAGCTTTCTTT.

The chain is built from TRBV28 and TRBJ1-2; a weak D match, TRBD1 (5 bases). Germline assignment: CDR1 MDHEN and CDR2 SYDVKM. V was pared by 3 bases and J by 5 bases, with 16 bases between. The CDR3 length is 15 residues. CDR3 DNA sequence: TGTGCCAGCAGTTTTAGGGGCCCTGCGAGGTATGGCTACACCTTC. The encoded protein is CASSFRGPARYGYTF.

V usage is TRBV29-1 and J usage is TRBJ2-7; D might be TRBD1 (6 bases). Per germline, CDR1 SQVTM and CDR2 ANQGSEA. Trimming took 5 bases from V and 2 from J, leaving 16 bases between them. The CDR3 sequence is 14 residues long. The CDR3 sequence: CSVSRGDGAYEQYF. The DNA of the CDR3 is TGCAGCGTTTCCAGGGGAGACGGTGCCTACGAGCAGTACTTC.

This rearrangement joins TRBV18 to TRBJ1-2; 7 positions agree with TRBD1. From germline, CDR1 is KGHSH and CDR2 LQKENI. V gave up 4 bases and J gave up 0 bases; unmatched junction bases: 2. The CDR3 is 14 amino acids. The CDR3 protein is CASSRGTANYGYTF. CDR3 nucleotides: TGTGCCAGCTCACGAGGGACAGCTAACTATGGCTACACCTTC.

The chain links TRBV7-8 to TRBJ2-7; D not certain. The germline CDR1 and CDR2 sequences are SGHVS and FQNEAQ. The CDR3 runs to 14 residues. Trimming stripped 2 bases from V and 6 bases from J, with 14 bases between. The CDR3 DNA is TGTGCCAGCAGCTTACTCCCCATGCGAGGCGAGCAGTACTTC. Translating gives CASSLLPMRGEQYF.